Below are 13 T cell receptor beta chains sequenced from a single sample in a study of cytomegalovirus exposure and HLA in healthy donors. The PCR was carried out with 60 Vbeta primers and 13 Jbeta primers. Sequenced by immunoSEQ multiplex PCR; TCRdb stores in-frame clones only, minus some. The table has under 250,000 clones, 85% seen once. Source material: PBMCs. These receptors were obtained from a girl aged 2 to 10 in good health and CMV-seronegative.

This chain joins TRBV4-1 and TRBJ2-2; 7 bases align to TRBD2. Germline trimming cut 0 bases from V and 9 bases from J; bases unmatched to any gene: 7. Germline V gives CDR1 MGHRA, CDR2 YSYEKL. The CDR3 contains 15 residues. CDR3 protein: CASSQDLAGERELFF. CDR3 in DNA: TGCGCCAGCAGCCAAGATCTCGCGGGGGAGAGGGAGCTGTTTTTT.

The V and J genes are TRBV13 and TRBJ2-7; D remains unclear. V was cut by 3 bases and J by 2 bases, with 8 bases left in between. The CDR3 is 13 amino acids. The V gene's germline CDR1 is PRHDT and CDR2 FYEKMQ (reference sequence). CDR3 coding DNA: TGTGCCAGCAGCTTCTGGCAGACCTACGAGCAGTACTTC. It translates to CASSFWQTYEQYF.

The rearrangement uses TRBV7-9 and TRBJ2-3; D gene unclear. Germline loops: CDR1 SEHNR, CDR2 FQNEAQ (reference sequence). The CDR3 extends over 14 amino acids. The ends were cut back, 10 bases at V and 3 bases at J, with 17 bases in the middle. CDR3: CATILVPQTDTQYF. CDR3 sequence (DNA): TGTGCCACCATTCTCGTACCACAGACAGATACGCAGTATTTT. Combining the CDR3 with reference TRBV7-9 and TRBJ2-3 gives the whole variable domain DTGVSQNPRHKITKRGQNVTFRCDPISEHNRLYWYRQTLGQGPEFLTYFQNEAQLEKSRLLSDRFSAERPKGSFSTLEIQRTEQGDSAMYLCATILVPQTDTQYFGPGTRLTVL.

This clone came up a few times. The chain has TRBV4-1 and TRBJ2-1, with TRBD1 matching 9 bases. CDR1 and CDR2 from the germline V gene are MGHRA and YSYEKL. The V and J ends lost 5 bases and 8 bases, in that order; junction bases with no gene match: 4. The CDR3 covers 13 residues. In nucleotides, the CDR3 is TGCGCCAGCAGCGAGGGACAGGGCTATGAGCAGTTCTTC. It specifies CASSEGQGYEQFF.

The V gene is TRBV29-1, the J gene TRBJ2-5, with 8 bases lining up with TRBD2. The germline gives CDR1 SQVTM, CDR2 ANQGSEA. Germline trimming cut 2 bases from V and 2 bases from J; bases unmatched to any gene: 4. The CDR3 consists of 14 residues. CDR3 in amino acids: CSVELAGPQETQYF. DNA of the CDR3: TGCAGCGTTGAACTAGCGGGTCCTCAAGAGACCCAGTACTTC.

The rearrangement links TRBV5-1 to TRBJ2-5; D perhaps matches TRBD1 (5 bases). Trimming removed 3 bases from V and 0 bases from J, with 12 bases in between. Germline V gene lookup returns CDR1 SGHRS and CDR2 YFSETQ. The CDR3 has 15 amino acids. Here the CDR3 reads CASSYEGAYQETQYF. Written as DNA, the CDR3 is TGCGCCAGCAGCTACGAAGGGGCGTACCAAGAGACCCAGTACTTC. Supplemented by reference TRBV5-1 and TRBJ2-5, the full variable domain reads KAGVTQTPRYLIKTRGQQVTLSCSPISGHRSVSWYQQTPGQGLQFLFEYFSETQRNKGNFPGRFSGRQFSNSRSEMNVSTLELGDSALYLCASSYEGAYQETQYFGPGTRLLVL.

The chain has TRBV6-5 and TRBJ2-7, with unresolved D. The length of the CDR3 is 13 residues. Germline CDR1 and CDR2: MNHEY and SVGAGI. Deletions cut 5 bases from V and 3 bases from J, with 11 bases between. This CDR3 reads CASSRERRYEQYF. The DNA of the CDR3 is TGTGCCAGCAGTCGCGAGAGGCGCTACGAGCAGTACTTC.

The CDR3 DNA follows: TGTGCCAGCAGTCCAGGGACAGGCCACGAGGAGCAGTACTTC. This gives the protein CASSPGTGHEEQYF. This chain joins TRBV27 and TRBJ2-7, with TRBD1 identical over 8 bases. The trim removed 5 bases at V and 7 bases at J, leaving 10 bases unmatched. The CDR3 has 14 amino acids. Per the germline V gene, CDR1 is MNHEY and CDR2 is SMNVEV (reference sequence).

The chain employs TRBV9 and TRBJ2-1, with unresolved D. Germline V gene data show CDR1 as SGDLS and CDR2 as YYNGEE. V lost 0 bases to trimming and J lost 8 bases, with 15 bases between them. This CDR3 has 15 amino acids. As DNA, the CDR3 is TGTGCCAGCAGCGTAGACGTCAGTAACACCTATGAGCAGTTCTTC. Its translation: CASSVDVSNTYEQFF.

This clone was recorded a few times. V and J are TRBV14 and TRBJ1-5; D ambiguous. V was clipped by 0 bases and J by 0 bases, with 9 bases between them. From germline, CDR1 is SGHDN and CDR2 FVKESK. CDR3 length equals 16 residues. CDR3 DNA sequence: TGTGCCAGCAGCCAAGACACTACCTATAGCAATCAGCCCCAGCATTTT. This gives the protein CASSQDTTYSNQPQHF.

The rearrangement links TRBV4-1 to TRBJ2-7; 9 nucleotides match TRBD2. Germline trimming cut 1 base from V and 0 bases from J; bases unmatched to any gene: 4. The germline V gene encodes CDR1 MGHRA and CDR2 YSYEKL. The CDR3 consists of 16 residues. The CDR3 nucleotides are TGCGCCAGCAGCCAAGTCGCGGGGGGGAGCTCCTACGAGCAGTACTTC. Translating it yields CASSQVAGGSSYEQYF.

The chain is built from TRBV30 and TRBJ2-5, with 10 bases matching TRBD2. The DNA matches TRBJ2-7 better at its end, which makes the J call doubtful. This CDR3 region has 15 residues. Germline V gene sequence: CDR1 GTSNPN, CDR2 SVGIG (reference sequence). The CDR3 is CAWSPRLAGVGEQYF. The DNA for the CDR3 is TGTGCCTGGAGTCCCAGGCTAGCGGGAGTTGGCGAGCAGTACTTC.

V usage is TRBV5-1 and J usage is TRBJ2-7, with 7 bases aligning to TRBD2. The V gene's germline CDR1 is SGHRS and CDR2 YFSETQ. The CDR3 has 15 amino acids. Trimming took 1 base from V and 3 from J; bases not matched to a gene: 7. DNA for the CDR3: TGCGCCAGCAGCTTGTTCACTAGCGCGAACTACGAGCAGTACTTC. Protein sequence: CASSLFTSANYEQYF.